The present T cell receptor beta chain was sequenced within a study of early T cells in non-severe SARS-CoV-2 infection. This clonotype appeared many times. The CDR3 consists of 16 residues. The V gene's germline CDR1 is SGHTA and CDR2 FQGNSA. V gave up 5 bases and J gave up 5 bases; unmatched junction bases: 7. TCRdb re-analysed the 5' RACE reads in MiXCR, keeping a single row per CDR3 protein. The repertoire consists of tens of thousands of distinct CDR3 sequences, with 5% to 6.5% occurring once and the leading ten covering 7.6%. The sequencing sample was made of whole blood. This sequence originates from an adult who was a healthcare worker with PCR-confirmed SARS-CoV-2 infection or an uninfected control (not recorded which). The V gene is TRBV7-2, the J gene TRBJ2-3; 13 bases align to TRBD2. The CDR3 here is CASSRTSGGAGDTQYF. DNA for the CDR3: TGTGCCAGCAGCCGTACTAGCGGGGGGGCGGGAGATACGCAGTATTTT. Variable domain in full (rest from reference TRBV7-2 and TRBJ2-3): GAGVSQSPSNKVTEKGKDVELRCDPISGHTALYWYRQSLGQGLEFLIYFQGNSAPDKSGLPSDRFSAERTGGSVSTLTIQRTQQEDSAVYLCASSRTSGGAGDTQYFGPGTRLTVL.